This passage covers 25 T cell receptor beta chains from one sample sequenced in a study of T cells in women clearing cervical HPV infection. Assay used: immunoSEQ multiplex PCR; TCRdb lists only in-frame clones, some missing. Listed are 25,000 to 35,000 clones; 22% falls within the top ten. The sequenced sample consisted of blood buffy coat. The receptor set was obtained from a woman between 18 and 70 years old with a cervical HPV16 infection that either progressed to CIN3+ or cleared (not recorded which).

To note about this clone: The CDR3 goes on 3 residues after the read ends, and that part is filled in from the germline J gene. This sequence joins TRBV7-8 and TRBJ2-2; 10 positions match TRBD2. The trim removed 1 base at V and 4 bases at J, leaving 6 bases unmatched. Germline lookup yields CDR1 SGHVS and CDR2 FQNEAQ. The CDR3 runs 17 residues. CDR3 DNA (partial): TGTGCCAGCAGCTTAGGATCCGGGACTAGCGTCACCGGGGAG. This codes for CASSLGSGTSVTGE. The whole CDR3 reads CASSLGSGTSVTGELFF. Full variable domain (missing parts from reference TRBV7-8 and TRBJ2-2): GAGVSQSPRYKVAKRGQDVALRCDPISGHVSLFWYQQALGQGPEFLTYFQNEAQLDKSGLPSDRFFAERPEGSVSTLKIQRTQQEDSAVYLCASSLGSGTSVTGELFFGEGSRLTVL.

A word on this clone: The read halts 3 residues ahead of the CDR3 end, with the missing end drawn from the germline J gene. J is TRBJ2-7 and V is TRBV28; TRBD1 matches 12 bases. This CDR3 spans 14 amino acids. J was trimmed by 4 bases and V by 8 bases; bases with no gene match: 6. Per the germline V gene, CDR1 is MDHEN and CDR2 is SYDVKM. The DNA read from the CDR3 is TGTGCCAGCTATCCGGGACAGGGGGCTTACGAG. Translated, it gives CASYPGQGAYE. The complete CDR3 reads CASYPGQGAYEQYF.

Comments on this clone: The missing CDR3 end, 3 residues past where the read stops, is filled in from the germline J gene. The V gene is TRBV5-4, the J gene TRBJ2-5, with 8 nucleotides matching TRBD2. With 1 base clipped from V and 4 bases from J, the junction kept 6 bases outside the gene matches. There are 15 residues in the CDR3. CDR1 SGHNT and CDR2 YYREEE come from the germline V gene (reference sequence). CDR3 amino acids: CASSLNSGIGETQYF. The covered CDR3 bases are TGTGCCAGCAGCTTGAATAGCGGGATCGGAGAGACC.

With regard to this clone: The read terminates 3 residues ahead of where the CDR3 ends, so the germline J gene completes it. V is TRBV7-6 and J is TRBJ2-3; 10 nucleotides line up with TRBD1. The germline V gene encodes CDR1 SGHVS and CDR2 FNYEAQ. The CDR3 loop spans 15 amino acids. With V trimmed by 5 bases and J by 2 bases, 4 bases remained unmatched. CDR3 amino acids: CASSRGTGVTDTQYF. The covered CDR3 bases are TGTGCCAGCAGCCGTGGGACAGGGGTCACAGATACG.

Comments on this clone: The observed sequence ends 3 residues before the CDR3 terminus, with the missing tail filled in from the germline J gene. The rearrangement uses TRBV20-1 and TRBJ2-5, with 8 bases matching TRBD2. The CDR3 extends over 13 amino acids. Germline loops: CDR1 DFQATT, CDR2 SNEGSKA (reference sequence). Trimming cost V 1 base and J 7 bases; bases outside gene matches: 5. Incomplete CDR3 DNA: TGCAGTGCTAGAGGACTAGCGCCAGGGACC. It translates to CSARGLAPGT. The whole CDR3 protein reads CSARGLAPGTQYF.

The CDR3 DNA, read in part, is TGTGCCAGCCGCGGCAGGGGGCCCTCCTACGAG. This translates into CASRGRGPSYE. In full, the CDR3 is CASRGRGPSYEQYF. This chain connects TRBV2 to TRBJ2-7; 8 bases fit TRBD1. The read falls 3 residues short of the CDR3 end, and the missing part is taken from the germline J gene. The ends lost 8 bases at V and 0 bases at J; junction bases unmatched: 6. The CDR3 covers 14 residues. Germline V gene data show CDR1 as SNHLY and CDR2 as FYNNEI.

Notes on this clone: The observed sequence ends 3 residues before the CDR3 terminus, with the missing tail filled in from the germline J gene. The chain has TRBV12-3 or TRBV12-4 and TRBJ2-1; 9 nucleotides line up with TRBD2. The CDR3 spans 15 residues. V shed 5 bases and J 4 bases; nucleotides not matched to a gene: 6. CDR3 in amino acids: CASSRREGRYNEQFF. The CDR3 bases that were read are TGTGCCAGCAGTCGGCGGGAGGGCCGTTACAATGAG.

Turning to this clone: The CDR3 is cut off 3 residues early in the read; its end comes from the germline J gene. This chain joins TRBV5-1 and TRBJ2-2; D not certain. Germline CDR1 is SGHRS and CDR2 is YFSETQ. V was cut by 4 bases and J by 7 bases, with 17 bases left in between. This CDR3 has 15 residues. The CDR3 bases that were read are TGCGCCAGCAGCCCCCCCTCGTCTAAGGGCGGGGAG. It yields the protein CASSPPSSKGGE. The whole CDR3 region reads CASSPPSSKGGELFF.

Points on this clone: The read ends 3 residues early relative to the CDR3; the germline J gene fills the gap. The V call is TRBV5-4, the J call TRBJ2-1; D ambiguous. Germline loops: CDR1 SGHNT, CDR2 YYREEE (reference sequence). This CDR3 has 16 residues. The V end was cut by 0 bases, the J end by 6 bases, with 16 bases between. The CDR3 here is CASSLELELGLNEQFF. The CDR3 bases that were read are TGTGCCAGCAGCTTGGAGCTAGAACTCGGCCTCAATGAG.

On this clone: The CDR3 is cut off 3 residues early in the read; its end comes from the germline J gene. The chain uses TRBV5-1 and TRBJ2-1, with a tentative D call TRBD2 (5 bases). The CDR3 has 15 residues. Germline CDR1 SGHRS, CDR2 YFSETQ. Trimming took off 6 bases at V and 0 bases at J, with 13 bases between the two ends. The sequenced part of the CDR3 DNA is TGCGCCAGCACCCCGGAGCGGAGCTCCTACAATGAG. This codes for CASTPERSSYNE. The whole CDR3 is CASTPERSSYNEQFF.

With regard to this clone: The read terminates 3 residues ahead of where the CDR3 ends, so the germline J gene completes it. The chain links TRBV19 to TRBJ2-2; tentative D call: TRBD1 (5 bases). Germline V lookup: CDR1 LNHDA, CDR2 SQIVND (reference sequence). The CDR3 runs to 13 residues. CDR3 DNA (partial): TGTGCCAGTAGCCGTCAGGGTAATTCACCG. It specifies CASSRQGNSP. The entire CDR3 protein is CASSRQGNSPLFF.

With respect to this clone: The CDR3 end lies 3 residues beyond the end of the read and is filled in from the germline J gene. The chain is built from TRBV7-9 and TRBJ2-5; weak D call: TRBD1 (6 bases). Germline CDR1 reads SEHNR; CDR2 reads FQNEAQ (reference sequence). This CDR3 comprises 15 residues. V lost 1 base and J 5 bases, leaving 14 bases between the germline ends. The CDR3 bases that were read are TGTGCCAGCAGCTTAGGGCAGGGGATTATCGAGACC. It yields the protein CASSLGQGIIET. The entire CDR3 protein reads CASSLGQGIIETQYF.

In the case of this clone: The read is 3 residues too short to cover the CDR3 end, so that end is filled in from the germline J gene. The chain is built from TRBV7-3 and TRBJ2-5; a weak D match, TRBD1 (5 bases). The CDR3 is 13 residues long. Germline CDR1 reads SGHTA; CDR2 reads FQGTGA. The germline V and J ends were trimmed by 5 bases and 4 bases, with 11 bases remaining between them. Incomplete CDR3 DNA: TGTGCCAGCAGCCAGTTTCAGGGAGAGACC. Translation: CASSQFQGET. The CDR3, in full, reads CASSQFQGETQYF.

About this clone: The read comes to an end 3 residues before the CDR3 does, leaving the germline J gene to fill in the end. The V gene is TRBV10-1, the J gene TRBJ2-7, with 9 bases identical to TRBD1. Germline loops: CDR1 WNHNN, CDR2 SYGVQD (reference sequence). The CDR3 runs 15 residues. V shed 0 bases and J 5 bases; nucleotides not matched to a gene: 5. The chain's CDR3 is CASSESAGQGDEQYF. The sequenced part of the CDR3 DNA is TGCGCCAGCAGTGAGTCGGCGGGACAGGGCGACGAG.

As for this clone: Sequencing ends 3 residues short of the CDR3 end; the germline J gene provides the rest. The chain couples TRBV20-1 to TRBJ1-1, with 7 bases aligning to TRBD1. Trimming cost V 3 bases and J 3 bases; bases outside gene matches: 10. There are 15 residues in the CDR3. CDR1 DFQATT and CDR2 SNEGSKA come from the germline V gene (reference sequence). The CDR3: CSASLWEGADTEAFF. CDR3 DNA (partial): TGCAGTGCTAGTCTCTGGGAGGGGGCGGACACTGAA.

With respect to this clone: The observed sequence ends 3 residues before the CDR3 terminus, with the missing tail filled in from the germline J gene. The chain joins TRBV18 to TRBJ1-4, with a possible D match to TRBD1 (5 bases). Germline loops: CDR1 KGHSH, CDR2 LQKENI. The V and J ends lost 0 bases and 7 bases respectively, with 12 bases between them. This CDR3 has 15 residues. The CDR3 protein is CASSPPQARGEKLFF. The CDR3 bases that were read are TGTGCCAGCTCACCACCACAGGCCAGAGGTGAAAAA. Looking up the rest from reference TRBV18 and TRBJ1-4 gives the full variable domain: NAGVMQNPRHLVRRRGQEARLRCSPMKGHSHVYWYRQLPEEGLKFMVYLQKENIIDESGMPKERFSAEFPKEGPSILRIQQVVRGDSAAYFCASSPPQARGEKLFFGSGTQLSVL.

Regarding this clone: The read terminates 3 residues ahead of where the CDR3 ends, so the germline J gene completes it. This chain links TRBV10-1 with TRBJ2-1, with D uncertain. CDR3 size: 13 residues. V was clipped by 2 bases and J by 6 bases, with 8 bases between them. CDR1 is WNHNN and CDR2 is SYGVQD in the germline V gene (reference sequence). This CDR3 is CASSERQINEQFF. Partial CDR3 DNA: TGCGCCAGCAGTGAGAGGCAGATCAATGAG.

As to this clone: The CDR3 end lies 3 residues beyond the end of the read and is filled in from the germline J gene. This chain uses TRBV7-6 with TRBJ1-2; D remains unclear. This CDR3 is 16 amino acids long. From germline, CDR1 is SGHVS and CDR2 FNYEAQ. The germline V and J ends were trimmed by 2 bases and 6 bases, with 19 bases remaining between them. CDR3 DNA, as far as it was read: TGTGCCAGCAGCTTAACCCAACAGACCTCTCTGGATGGC. It translates to CASSLTQQTSLDG. The CDR3 reads in full as CASSLTQQTSLDGYTF.

Notes on this clone: The read ends 3 residues before the CDR3 terminus; that terminus is restored from the germline J gene. V gene TRBV19 combines with J gene TRBJ1-4; D perhaps matches TRBD1 (6 bases). Per the germline V gene, CDR1 is LNHDA and CDR2 is SQIVND (reference sequence). The CDR3 spans 17 residues. The part of the CDR3 DNA that was read is TGTGCCAGTAGTATAGCCGGGGGGGCCGAGTATAATTCACCA. It encodes CASSIAGGAEYNSP. The CDR3 reads in full as CASSIAGGAEYNSPLFF.

About this clone: The CDR3 end lies 3 residues beyond the end of the read and is filled in from the germline J gene. V gene TRBV18 combines with J gene TRBJ1-2; unclear D gene. The CDR3 covers 17 residues. Germline-derived CDR1 and CDR2 are KGHSH and LQKENI. The CDR3 DNA, read in part, is TGTGCCAGCTCACCAATCGAAAGATTAGCGGGGAACTACGAC. It specifies CASSPIERLAGNYD. Given in full, the CDR3 is CASSPIERLAGNYDYTF.

For this clone: The read gets to within 3 residues of the CDR3 end, and the germline J gene fills in the rest. The chain combines TRBV27 with TRBJ1-1; the D is unclear. In germline, CDR1 is MNHEY, CDR2 SMNVEV (reference sequence). V was shortened by 3 bases and J by 1 base, with 9 bases between the two germline ends. The CDR3 spans 14 residues. Incomplete CDR3 DNA: TGTGCCAGCAGTTTGGCGGGTGCGAACACTGAA. Encoded protein: CASSLAGANTE. The whole CDR3 protein reads CASSLAGANTEAFF.

Comments on this clone: The sequence runs out 3 residues before the end of the CDR3; the remainder is reconstructed from the germline J gene. J is TRBJ2-3 and V is TRBV11-2; maybe TRBD2 (7 bases). Looked up from germline, CDR1 is SGHAT and CDR2 is FQNNGV. The CDR3 totals 14 residues. The CDR3 region is CASSPGGPQETQYF. The sequenced part of the CDR3 DNA is TGTGCCAGCAGCCCCGGGGGGCCTCAAGAGACG.

As to this clone: The CDR3 end falls 3 residues outside the read, so it is completed with the germline J gene. V and J are TRBV19 and TRBJ1-5; 8 bases are a match to TRBD1. V shed 9 bases and J 0 bases; nucleotides not matched to a gene: 4. The CDR3 is 14 amino acids. From germline, CDR1 is LNHDA and CDR2 SQIVND (reference sequence). This CDR3 reads CASQGAHSNQPQHF. The sequenced CDR3 bases are TGTGCCAGCCAGGGGGCCCATAGCAATCAGCCC.

Remarks on this clone: The CDR3 is cut off 3 residues early in the read; its end comes from the germline J gene. V gene TRBV12-3 or TRBV12-4 combines with J gene TRBJ2-1, with a possible D match to TRBD2 (5 bases). Trimming took off 3 bases at V and 4 bases at J, with 22 bases between the two ends. The CDR3 contains 18 residues. The sequenced CDR3 bases are TGTGCCAGCAGTTTTGACCTTTCGGGCAAGCGGAATTACAATGAG. It specifies CASSFDLSGKRNYNE. The complete CDR3 reads CASSFDLSGKRNYNEQFF.

Regarding this clone: The sequenced fragment ends 3 residues before the CDR3 boundary, so the rest is inferred from the germline J gene. This rearrangement joins TRBV7-3 to TRBJ1-1, with D maybe TRBD1 (6 bases). The CDR3 runs 15 residues. Trimming removed 3 bases at V and 1 base at J, with 12 bases between. The germline CDR1 and CDR2 sequences are SGHTA and FQGTGA. CDR3 residues: CASSFQGIENTEAFF. CDR3 DNA (partial): TGTGCCAGCAGCTTTCAGGGGATTGAGAACACTGAA.